The entry below gives a single TCR beta chain sequence along with its context. Profiled with immunoSEQ multiplex PCR; TCRdb holds only in-frame clones, not every one. Of about 59,000 clones in the sample, about 94% are singletons; the top ten hold under 3%. Germline V CDR1 and CDR2: GTSNPN, SVGIG (reference sequence). The CDR3 runs 14 residues. V was clipped by 2 bases and J by 3 bases, with 13 bases between them. These data are taken from a study of T cell changes during pregnancy in multiple sclerosis. The V and J genes are TRBV30 and TRBJ1-2; D is unresolved. The TCR was taken from a female donor with multiple sclerosis, enrolled in a pregnancy study. The sequenced sample was CD8+ T cells from peripheral blood mononuclear cells, obtained after pregnancy. CDR3 sequence: CAWSSMREHYGYTF. The CDR3 DNA reads as TGTGCCTGGAGTTCTATGCGGGAACACTATGGCTACACCTTC.